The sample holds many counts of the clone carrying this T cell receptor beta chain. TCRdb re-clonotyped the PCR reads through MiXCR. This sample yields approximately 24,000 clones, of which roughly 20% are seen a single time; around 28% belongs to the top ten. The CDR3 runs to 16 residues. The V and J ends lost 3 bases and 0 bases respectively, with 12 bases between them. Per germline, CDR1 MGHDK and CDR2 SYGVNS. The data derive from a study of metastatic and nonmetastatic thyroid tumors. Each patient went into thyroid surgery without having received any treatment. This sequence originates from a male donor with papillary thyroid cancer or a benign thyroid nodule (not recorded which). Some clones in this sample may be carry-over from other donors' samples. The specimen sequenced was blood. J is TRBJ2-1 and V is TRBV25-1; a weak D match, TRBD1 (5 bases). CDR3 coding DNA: TGTGCCAGCAGTGATGCAGGGTCACCCTCCTACAATGAGCAGTTCTTC. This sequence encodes CASSDAGSPSYNEQFF. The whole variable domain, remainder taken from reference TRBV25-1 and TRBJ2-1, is EADIYQTPRYLVIGTGKKITLECSQTMGHDKMYWYQQDPGMELHLIHYSYGVNSTEKGDLSSESTVSRIRTEHFPLTLESARPSHTSQYLCASSDAGSPSYNEQFFGPGTRLTVL.